Only a few counts were recorded for the clone carrying this T cell receptor (beta chain). Germline V lookup: CDR1 SGHDT, CDR2 YYEEEE. The CDR3 runs 13 residues. V lost 3 bases, J lost 4 bases, and 8 bases lay in between. This PCR relied on a set of 60 Vbeta primers and 13 Jbeta primers. The protocol was immunoSEQ multiplex PCR, while the TCRdb copy is restricted to in-frame clones and leaves out a portion. The sample lists roughly 50,000 clones, roughly 75% occurring once. This specimen belongs to a study of cytomegalovirus exposure and HLA in healthy donors. This receptor was taken from a young man in good health and CMV-seropositive. The sample comprised PBMCs. The chain uses TRBV5-6 and TRBJ1-3; D perhaps matches TRBD1 (5 bases). The CDR3 reads CASSSRQGNTIYF. The CDR3 DNA is TGTGCCAGCAGCTCTCGACAGGGAAACACCATATATTTT.